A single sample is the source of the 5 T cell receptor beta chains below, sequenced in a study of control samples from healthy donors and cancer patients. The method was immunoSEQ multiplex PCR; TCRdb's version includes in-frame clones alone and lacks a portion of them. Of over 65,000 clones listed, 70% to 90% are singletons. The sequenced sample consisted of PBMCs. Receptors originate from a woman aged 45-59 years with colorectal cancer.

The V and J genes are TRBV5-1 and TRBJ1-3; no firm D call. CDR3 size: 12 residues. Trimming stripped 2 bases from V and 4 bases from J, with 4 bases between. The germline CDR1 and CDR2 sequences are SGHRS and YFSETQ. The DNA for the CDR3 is TGCGCCAGCAGCTTAGACGGAAACACCATATATTTT. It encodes CASSLDGNTIYF.

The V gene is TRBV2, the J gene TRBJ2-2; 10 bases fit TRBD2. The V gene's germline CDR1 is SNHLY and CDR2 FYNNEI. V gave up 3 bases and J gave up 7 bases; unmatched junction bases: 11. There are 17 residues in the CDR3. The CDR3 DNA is TGTGCCAGCAGTGACGTTCCCCTAGCGGGGGCCCACGGGGAGCTGTTTTTT. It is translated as CASSDVPLAGAHGELFF. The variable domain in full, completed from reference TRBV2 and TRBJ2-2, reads EPEVTQTPSHQVTQMGQEVILRCVPISNHLYFYWYRQILGQKVEFLVSFYNNEISEKSEIFDDQFSVERPDGSNFTLKIRSTKLEDSAMYFCASSDVPLAGAHGELFFGEGSRLTVL.

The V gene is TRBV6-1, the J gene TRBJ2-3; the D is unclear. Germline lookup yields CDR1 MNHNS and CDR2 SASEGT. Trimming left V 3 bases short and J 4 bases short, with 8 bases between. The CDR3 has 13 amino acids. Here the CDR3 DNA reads TGTGCCAGCAGTGACCTACCCCCAGATACGCAGTATTTT. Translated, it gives CASSDLPPDTQYF.

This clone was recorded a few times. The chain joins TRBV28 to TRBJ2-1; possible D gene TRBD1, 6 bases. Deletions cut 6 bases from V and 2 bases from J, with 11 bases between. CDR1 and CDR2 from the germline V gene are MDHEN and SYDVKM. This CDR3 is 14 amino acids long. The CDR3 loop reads CASSRYRAYNEQFF. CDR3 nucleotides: TGTGCCAGCAGCCGATACAGGGCCTACAATGAGCAGTTCTTC.

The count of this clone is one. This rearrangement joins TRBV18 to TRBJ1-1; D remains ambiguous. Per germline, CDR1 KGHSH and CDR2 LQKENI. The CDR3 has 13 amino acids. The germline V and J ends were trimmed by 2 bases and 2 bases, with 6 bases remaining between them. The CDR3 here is CASSPNSNTEAFF. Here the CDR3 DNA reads TGTGCCAGCTCACCAAACAGCAACACTGAAGCTTTCTTT. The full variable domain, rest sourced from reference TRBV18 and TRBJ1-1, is NAGVMQNPRHLVRRRGQEARLRCSPMKGHSHVYWYRQLPEEGLKFMVYLQKENIIDESGMPKERFSAEFPKEGPSILRIQQVVRGDSAAYFCASSPNSNTEAFFGQGTRLTVV.